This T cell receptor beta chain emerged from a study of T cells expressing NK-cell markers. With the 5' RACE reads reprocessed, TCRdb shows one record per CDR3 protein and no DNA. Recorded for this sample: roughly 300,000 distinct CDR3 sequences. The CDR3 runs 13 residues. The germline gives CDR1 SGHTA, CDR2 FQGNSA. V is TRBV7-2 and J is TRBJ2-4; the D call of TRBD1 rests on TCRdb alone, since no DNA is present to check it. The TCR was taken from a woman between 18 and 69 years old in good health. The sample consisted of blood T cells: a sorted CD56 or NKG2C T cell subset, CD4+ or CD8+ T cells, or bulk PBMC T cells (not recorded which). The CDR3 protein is CASSVGQGNIQYF.